Sequencing of this T cell receptor beta chain was carried out in a study of blood T cell repertoires in COVID-19. About the study: Samples taken during acute and convalescent COVID-19 were collected in the United States, Italy and Spain.

Which cohort a participant joined came from the clinical history participants gave. Recovery meant two consecutive negative NP/OP PCR tests, professional clearance, or resolved symptoms. In the original processing: Amplification of reference gene primers was used by the study to estimate nucleated cell counts. Clones were sequenced by immunoSEQ multiplex PCR, and TCRdb holds only the in-frame ones, with some missing. That table gives V, J and clone size, and the DNA gave D and trimming. This table has about 480,000 clones, 88% appearing once. This receptor was identified in a woman in her sixties or seventies who had recovered from COVID-19. Material: PBMCs or T cells enriched from blood (not recorded which).

The CDR3: CATSDPTGEANEKLFF. The CDR3, as DNA: TGTGCCACCAGTGACCCCACAGGGGAAGCTAATGAAAAACTGTTTTTT. V is TRBV24-1 and J is TRBJ1-4; TRBD1 agrees at 7 bases. The V gene's germline CDR1 is KGHDR and CDR2 SFDVKD. V lost 4 bases to trimming and J lost 3 bases; unmatched junction nucleotides: 7. The CDR3 extends over 16 amino acids.